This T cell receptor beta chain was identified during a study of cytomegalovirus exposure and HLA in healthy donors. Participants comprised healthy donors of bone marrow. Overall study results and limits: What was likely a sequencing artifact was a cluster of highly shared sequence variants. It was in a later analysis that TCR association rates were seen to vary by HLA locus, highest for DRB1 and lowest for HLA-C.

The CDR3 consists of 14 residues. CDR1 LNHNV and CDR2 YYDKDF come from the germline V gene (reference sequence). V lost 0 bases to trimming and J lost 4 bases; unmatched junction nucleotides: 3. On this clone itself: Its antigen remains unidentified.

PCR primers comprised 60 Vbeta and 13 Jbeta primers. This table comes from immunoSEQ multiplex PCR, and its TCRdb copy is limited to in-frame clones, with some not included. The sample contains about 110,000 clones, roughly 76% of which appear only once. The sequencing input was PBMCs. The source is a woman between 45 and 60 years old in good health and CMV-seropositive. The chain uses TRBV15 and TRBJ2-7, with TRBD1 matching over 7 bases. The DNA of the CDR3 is TGTGCCACCAGCAGAGAGAGGGGGCCTTACGAGCAGTACTTC. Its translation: CATSRERGPYEQYF.